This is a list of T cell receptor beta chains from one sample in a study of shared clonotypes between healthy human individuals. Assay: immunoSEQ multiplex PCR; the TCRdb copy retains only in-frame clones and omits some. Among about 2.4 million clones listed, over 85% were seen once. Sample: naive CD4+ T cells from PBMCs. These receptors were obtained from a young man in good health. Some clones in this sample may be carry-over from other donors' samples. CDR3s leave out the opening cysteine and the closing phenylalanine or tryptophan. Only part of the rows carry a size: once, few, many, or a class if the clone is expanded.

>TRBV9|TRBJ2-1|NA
ASTPRPGSYNEQF
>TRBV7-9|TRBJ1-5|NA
ASSLGGGDQPQH
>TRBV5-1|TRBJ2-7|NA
ASSFNPGTTYEQY
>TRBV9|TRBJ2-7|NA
ASSVALTSGEQY
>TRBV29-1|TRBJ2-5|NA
SVAGQRWYQETQY
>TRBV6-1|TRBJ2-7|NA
ASRRRGPYEQY
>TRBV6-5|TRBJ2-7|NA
ASSLDRLGEQY
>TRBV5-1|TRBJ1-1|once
ASTLGVSGTEAF
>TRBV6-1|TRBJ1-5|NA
ASSEAVGTWPQH
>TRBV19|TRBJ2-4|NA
ASTLGKSGENIQY
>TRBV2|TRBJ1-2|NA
ASSELQGASNYGYT
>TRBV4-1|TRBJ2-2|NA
ASSQGLAGLREELF
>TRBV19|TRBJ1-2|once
ASSRDSSYGYT
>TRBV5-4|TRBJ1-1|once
ASSPQGRNTEAF
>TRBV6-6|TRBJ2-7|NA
ASSTDRVYEQY
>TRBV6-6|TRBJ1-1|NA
ASSYTWTGLDTEAF
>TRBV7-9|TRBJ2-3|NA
ASSSGLAGVSDTQY
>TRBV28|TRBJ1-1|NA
ASSPYPRGLKAF
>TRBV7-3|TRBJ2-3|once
ASSLQGDTQY
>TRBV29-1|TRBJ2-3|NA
SVEDLSTDTQY
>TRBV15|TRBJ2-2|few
ATSRVRNTGELF
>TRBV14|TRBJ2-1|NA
ASSRGTSGSGEQF
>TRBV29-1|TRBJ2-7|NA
SVRQSFYEQY
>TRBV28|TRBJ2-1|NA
ASSLSGLNRGEQF
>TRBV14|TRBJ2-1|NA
ASSEDRTSHYNEQF
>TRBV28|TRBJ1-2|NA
ASSFAGGNYGYT
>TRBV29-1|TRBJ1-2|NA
SVSGAGGYT
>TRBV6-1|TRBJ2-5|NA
ASSVRIPGQETQY
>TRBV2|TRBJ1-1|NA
ASSQGAAEAF
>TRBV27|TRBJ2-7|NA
AKRSSGQTNVYEQY
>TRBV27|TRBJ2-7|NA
ASATTGDTGEQY